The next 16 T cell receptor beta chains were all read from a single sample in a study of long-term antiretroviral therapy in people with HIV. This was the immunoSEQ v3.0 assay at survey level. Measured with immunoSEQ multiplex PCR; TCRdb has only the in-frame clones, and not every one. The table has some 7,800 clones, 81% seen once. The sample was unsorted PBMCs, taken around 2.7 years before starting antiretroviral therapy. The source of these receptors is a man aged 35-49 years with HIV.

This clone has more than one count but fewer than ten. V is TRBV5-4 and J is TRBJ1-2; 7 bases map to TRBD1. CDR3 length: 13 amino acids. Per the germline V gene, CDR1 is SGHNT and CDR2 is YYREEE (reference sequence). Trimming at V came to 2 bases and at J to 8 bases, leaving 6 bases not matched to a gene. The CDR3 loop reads CASSFDRDRGYTF. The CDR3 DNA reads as TGTGCCAGCAGCTTCGACAGGGATCGAGGCTACACCTTC.

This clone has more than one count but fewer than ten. CDR3 in amino acids: CASSLNTYEQYF. DNA for the CDR3: TGCGCCAGCAGCTTGAATACCTACGAGCAGTACTTC. The gene calls are TRBV5-1 and TRBJ2-7; D gene ambiguous. CDR1 SGHRS and CDR2 YFSETQ come from the germline V gene. The CDR3 length is 12 residues. The ends were cut back, 1 base at V and 2 bases at J, with 4 bases in the middle.

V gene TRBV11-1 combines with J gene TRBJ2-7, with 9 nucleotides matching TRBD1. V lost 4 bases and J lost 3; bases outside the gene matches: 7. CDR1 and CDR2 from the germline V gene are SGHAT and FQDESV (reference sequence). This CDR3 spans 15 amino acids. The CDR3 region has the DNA TGTGCCAGCAGCTCCCGGGACAGGGAGCTCTACGAGCAGTACTTC. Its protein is CASSSRDRELYEQYF.

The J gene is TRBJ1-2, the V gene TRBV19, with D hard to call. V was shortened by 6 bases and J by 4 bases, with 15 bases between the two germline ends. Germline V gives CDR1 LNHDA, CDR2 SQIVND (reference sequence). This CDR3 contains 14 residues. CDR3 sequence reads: CASSPRAPSYGYTF. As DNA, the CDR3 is TGTGCCAGTAGCCCCCGGGCCCCCTCCTATGGCTACACCTTC.

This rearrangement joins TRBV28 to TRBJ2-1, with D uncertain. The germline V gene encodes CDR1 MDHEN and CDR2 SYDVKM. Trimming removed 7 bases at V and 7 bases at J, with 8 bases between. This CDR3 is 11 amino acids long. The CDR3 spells CASTDLNEQFF. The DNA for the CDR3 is TGTGCCAGCACCGACTTAAATGAGCAGTTCTTC.

CDR3 in amino acids: CAWSRLNTEAFF. CDR3 nucleotide sequence: TGTGCCTGGAGTAGGTTGAACACTGAAGCTTTCTTT. The rearrangement links TRBV30 to TRBJ1-1; no clear D. Germline V gene lookup returns CDR1 GTSNPN and CDR2 SVGIG (reference sequence). CDR3 length: 12 residues. Deletions cut 2 bases from V and 0 bases from J, with 4 bases between.

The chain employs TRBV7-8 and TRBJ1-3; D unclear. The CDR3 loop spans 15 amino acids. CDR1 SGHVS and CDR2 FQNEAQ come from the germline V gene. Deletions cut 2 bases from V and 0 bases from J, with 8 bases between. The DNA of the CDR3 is TGTGCCAGCAGCTTACAGGCGGGCTCTGGAAACACCATATATTTT. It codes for CASSLQAGSGNTIYF. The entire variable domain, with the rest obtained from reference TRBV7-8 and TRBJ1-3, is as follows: GAGVSQSPRYKVAKRGQDVALRCDPISGHVSLFWYQQALGQGPEFLTYFQNEAQLDKSGLPSDRFFAERPEGSVSTLKIQRTQQEDSAVYLCASSLQAGSGNTIYFGEGSWLTVV.

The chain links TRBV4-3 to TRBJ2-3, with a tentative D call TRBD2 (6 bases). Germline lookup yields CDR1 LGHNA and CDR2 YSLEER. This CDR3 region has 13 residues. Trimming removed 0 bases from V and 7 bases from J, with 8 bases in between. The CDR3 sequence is CASSQEGLHTQYF. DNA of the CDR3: TGCGCCAGCAGCCAAGAGGGACTTCATACGCAGTATTTT.

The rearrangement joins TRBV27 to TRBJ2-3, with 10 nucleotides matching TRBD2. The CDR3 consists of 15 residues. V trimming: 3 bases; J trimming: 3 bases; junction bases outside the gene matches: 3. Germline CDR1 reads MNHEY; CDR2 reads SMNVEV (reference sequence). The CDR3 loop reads CASSLVSGGTDTQYF. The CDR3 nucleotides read TGTGCCAGCAGTTTGGTTAGCGGGGGGACAGATACGCAGTATTTT.

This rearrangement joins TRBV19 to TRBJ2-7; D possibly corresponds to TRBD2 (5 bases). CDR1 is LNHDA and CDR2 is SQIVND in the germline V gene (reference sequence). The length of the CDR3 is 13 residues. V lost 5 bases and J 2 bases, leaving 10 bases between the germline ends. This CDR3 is CASSAGLTYEQYF. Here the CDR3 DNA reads TGTGCCAGTAGTGCGGGTCTTACCTACGAGCAGTACTTC.

CDR3 bases: TGCAGCGTTGGACAGGGGCGCACTGAAGCTTTCTTT. It specifies CSVGQGRTEAFF. The chain employs TRBV29-1 and TRBJ1-1; 8 positions agree with TRBD1. Germline trimming cut 4 bases from V and 4 bases from J; bases unmatched to any gene: 2. This CDR3 contains 12 residues. CDR1 SQVTM and CDR2 ANQGSEA come from the germline V gene. Supplemented by reference TRBV29-1 and TRBJ1-1, the full variable domain reads SAVISQKPSRDICQRGTSLTIQCQVDSQVTMMFWYRQQPGQSLTLIATANQGSEATYESGFVIDKFPISRPNLTFSTLTVSNMSPEDSSIYLCSVGQGRTEAFFGQGTRLTVV.

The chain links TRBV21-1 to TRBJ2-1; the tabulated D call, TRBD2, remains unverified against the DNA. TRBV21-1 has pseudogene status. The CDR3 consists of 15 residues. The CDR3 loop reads CASSQNGGGVIEQFF. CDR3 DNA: TGTGCCAGCAGCCAAAACGGTGGGGGGGTTATTGAGCAGTTCTTC.

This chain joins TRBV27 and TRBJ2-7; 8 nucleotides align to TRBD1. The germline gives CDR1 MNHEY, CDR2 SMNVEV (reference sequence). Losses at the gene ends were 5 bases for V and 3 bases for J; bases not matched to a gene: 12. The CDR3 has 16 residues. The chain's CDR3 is CASSPRQGLNVYEQYF. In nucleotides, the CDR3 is TGTGCCAGCAGTCCCCGACAGGGGTTAAATGTCTACGAGCAGTACTTC.

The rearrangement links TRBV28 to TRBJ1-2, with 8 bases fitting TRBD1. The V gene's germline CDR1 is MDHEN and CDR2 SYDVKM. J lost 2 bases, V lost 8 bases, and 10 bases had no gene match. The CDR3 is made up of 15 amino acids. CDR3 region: CASLPMDRENYGYTF. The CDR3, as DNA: TGTGCCAGCCTACCCATGGACAGGGAAAACTATGGCTACACCTTC.

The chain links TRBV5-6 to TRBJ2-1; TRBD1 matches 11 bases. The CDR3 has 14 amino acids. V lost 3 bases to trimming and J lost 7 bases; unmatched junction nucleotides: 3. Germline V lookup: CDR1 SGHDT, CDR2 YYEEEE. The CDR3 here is CASSSDRGQNEQFF. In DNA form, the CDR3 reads TGTGCCAGCAGCTCGGACAGGGGGCAGAATGAGCAGTTCTTC.

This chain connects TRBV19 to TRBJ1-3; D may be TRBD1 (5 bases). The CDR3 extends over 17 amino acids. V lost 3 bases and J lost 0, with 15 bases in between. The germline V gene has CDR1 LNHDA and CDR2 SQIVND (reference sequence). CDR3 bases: TGTGCCAGTAGTATTGTGGTGCGCGGGGGCTCTGGAAACACCATATATTTT. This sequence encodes CASSIVVRGGSGNTIYF. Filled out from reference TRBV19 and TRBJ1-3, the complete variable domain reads DGGITQSPKYLFRKEGQNVTLSCEQNLNHDAMYWYRQDPGQGLRLIYYSQIVNDFQKGDIAEGYSVSREKKESFPLTVTSAQKNPTAFYLCASSIVVRGGSGNTIYFGEGSWLTVV.